The 19 T cell receptor beta chains below all came from one sample that was sequenced in a study of blood T cell repertoires in COVID-19. Using immunoSEQ multiplex PCR, the repertoire was profiled, and TCRdb retains in-frame clones only, with some absent. Of some 200,000 clones listed, about 85% are singletons. What was sequenced was peripheral blood. Every receptor here comes from a man between 65 and 80 years old with acute or convalescent COVID-19.

The table lists this clone with a count of one. V is TRBV28 and J is TRBJ2-4; perhaps TRBD1 as D (6 bases). The V gene's germline CDR1 is MDHEN and CDR2 SYDVKM. The CDR3 length is 14 residues. The V and J ends lost 2 bases and 7 bases respectively, with 12 bases between them. CDR3 sequence: CASSLIGGGNIQYF. DNA for the CDR3: TGTGCCAGCAGTTTAATAGGGGGTGGGAACATTCAGTACTTC.

This chain connects TRBV9 to TRBJ2-7; TRBD2 agrees at 7 bases. The germline V gene has CDR1 SGDLS and CDR2 YYNGEE. Trimming took 0 bases from V and 2 from J; bases not matched to a gene: 8. CDR3 length: 16 residues. CDR3 residues: CASSVGGAGVPYEQYF. In nucleotides, the CDR3 is TGTGCCAGCAGCGTAGGAGGGGCGGGGGTTCCCTACGAGCAGTACTTC.

The chain recombines TRBV10-3 with TRBJ1-5, with 9 bases fitting TRBD1. The germline V gene has CDR1 ENHRY and CDR2 SYGVKD. V lost 2 bases and J lost 6; bases outside the gene matches: 5. This CDR3 contains 15 residues. The CDR3 DNA reads as TGTGCCATCAGTGAGGTCGGACAGGGGTTTCAGCCCCAGCATTTT. Translation gives CAISEVGQGFQPQHF.

V usage is TRBV30 and J usage is TRBJ2-3; D may be TRBD2 (6 bases). The CDR3 extends over 16 amino acids. Trimming removed 3 bases from V and 3 bases from J, with 19 bases in between. The germline gives CDR1 GTSNPN, CDR2 SVGIG (reference sequence). The CDR3 sequence is CAWSIMAGWGTDTQYF. DNA of the CDR3: TGTGCCTGGAGCATAATGGCGGGATGGGGGACAGATACGCAGTATTTT.

The chain's CDR3 is CASSGTSGSSYNEQFF. CDR3 nucleotides: TGTGCCAGCAGCGGGACTAGCGGGAGCTCCTACAATGAGCAGTTCTTC. V usage is TRBV28 and J usage is TRBJ2-1; 14 nucleotides line up with TRBD2. V gave up 6 bases and J gave up 0 bases; unmatched junction bases: 1. The germline CDR1 and CDR2 sequences are MDHEN and SYDVKM. The CDR3 totals 16 residues. Looking up the rest from reference TRBV28 and TRBJ2-1 gives the full variable domain: DVKVTQSSRYLVKRTGEKVFLECVQDMDHENMFWYRQDPGLGLRLIYFSYDVKMKEKGDIPEGYSVSREKKERFSLILESASTNQTSMYLCASSGTSGSSYNEQFFGPGTRLTVL.

The J gene is TRBJ2-1, the V gene TRBV6-2 or TRBV6-3, with a tentative D call TRBD2 (5 bases). Trimming took off 4 bases at V and 7 bases at J, with 11 bases between the two ends. The CDR3 contains 13 residues. Germline CDR1 and CDR2: MNHEY and SVGEGT. CDR3 bases: TGTGCCAGCAGTTGGTCGGCGGGTAATGAGCAGTTCTTC. Its protein is CASSWSAGNEQFF.

The count of this clone is one. The V and J genes are TRBV9 and TRBJ1-2; no firm D call. This CDR3 is built from 12 residues. Germline-derived CDR1 and CDR2 are SGDLS and YYNGEE. The V and J ends lost 0 bases and 8 bases respectively, with 8 bases between them. CDR3 sequence: CASSVGPGGYTF. DNA for the CDR3: TGTGCCAGCAGCGTAGGTCCTGGCGGCTACACCTTC.

J is TRBJ2-2 and V is TRBV14; tentatively, D is TRBD1 (6 bases). V lost 6 bases and J lost 5, with 16 bases in between. The CDR3 sequence is 15 residues long. Germline V CDR1 and CDR2: SGHDN, FVKESK. The CDR3 nucleotides are TGTGCCAGCAGTCATCCCAGGGGTGCGACCGGGGAGCTGTTTTTT. Encoded protein: CASSHPRGATGELFF.

The V call is TRBV6-5, the J call TRBJ1-4; TRBD1 might be the D (6 bases). Trimming stripped 6 bases from V and 6 bases from J, with 11 bases between. CDR1 and CDR2 from the germline V gene are MNHEY and SVGAGI. The CDR3 has 13 amino acids. The CDR3 bases are TGTGCCAGCAGCCAGAACAGGGATGAAAAACTGTTTTTT. This codes for CASSQNRDEKLFF.

The chain recombines TRBV6-5 with TRBJ1-4, with 7 bases lining up with TRBD1. V shed 6 bases, J shed 5 bases, and the junction held 6 bases outside the gene matches. This CDR3 has 14 residues. Germline assignment: CDR1 MNHEY and CDR2 SVGAGI. The CDR3 reads CASREGQLNEKLFF. For the CDR3, the DNA is TGTGCCAGCAGAGAGGGACAGCTGAATGAAAAACTGTTTTTT.

The sample holds a few counts of this clone. This sequence joins TRBV7-9 and TRBJ2-1; no clear D gene. The V gene's germline CDR1 is SEHNR and CDR2 FQNEAQ (reference sequence). V lost 6 bases and J lost 0, with 12 bases in between. The CDR3 is 15 amino acids. The CDR3 protein is CASSPRWSSYNEQFF. The CDR3 DNA sequence: TGTGCCAGCAGTCCCCGCTGGAGCTCCTACAATGAGCAGTTCTTC.

This clone was seen once. The chain combines TRBV19 with TRBJ2-7; 8 positions match TRBD2. The trim removed 7 bases at V and 6 bases at J, leaving 14 bases unmatched. The CDR3 runs 15 residues. CDR1 and CDR2 (germline): LNHDA, SQIVND (reference sequence). CDR3 amino acids: CASTVRYGTRSEQYF. DNA of the CDR3: TGTGCCAGTACCGTACGTTATGGGACTAGAAGCGAGCAGTACTTC. The full variable domain, completed using reference TRBV19 and TRBJ2-7, is DGGITQSPKYLFRKEGQNVTLSCEQNLNHDAMYWYRQDPGQGLRLIYYSQIVNDFQKGDIAEGYSVSREKKESFPLTVTSAQKNPTAFYLCASTVRYGTRSEQYFGPGTRLTVT.

The chain couples TRBV29-1 to TRBJ2-7; no definite D call. Between the trimmed V and J ends, which lost 4 bases and 0 bases, there was a span of 10 bases. This CDR3 has 13 amino acids. Germline CDR1 is SQVTM and CDR2 is ANQGSEA. CDR3 sequence: CSVVLRYSYEQYF. The CDR3 DNA reads as TGCAGCGTTGTGCTCCGGTACTCCTACGAGCAGTACTTC.

This clone occurred a few times. V and J are TRBV12-3 or TRBV12-4 and TRBJ1-5; a possible D gene is TRBD1 (5 bases). The length of the CDR3 is 13 residues. Trimming removed 5 bases from V and 4 bases from J, with 9 bases in between. CDR3 protein: CASSTTVNQPQHF. Written as DNA, the CDR3 is TGTGCCAGCAGTACGACAGTGAATCAGCCCCAGCATTTT.

This clone was picked up one time. V and J are TRBV6-5 and TRBJ1-6, with D perhaps matching TRBD1 (5 bases). Trimming pared 6 bases from V and 11 bases from J, leaving 11 bases between. Germline loops: CDR1 MNHEY, CDR2 SVGAGI. This CDR3 is 12 amino acids long. CDR3 loop: CASRGRGPPLHF. The DNA for the CDR3 is TGTGCCAGCAGGGGGAGGGGTCCACCCCTCCACTTT.

The chain couples TRBV5-1 to TRBJ2-7, with TRBD2 identical over 13 bases. Germline loops: CDR1 SGHRS, CDR2 YFSETQ. The CDR3 runs 15 residues. Trimming took 4 bases from V and 2 from J; bases not matched to a gene: 3. CDR3 loop: CASSVGLAGAYEQYF. Here the CDR3 DNA reads TGCGCCAGCAGCGTTGGACTAGCGGGAGCCTACGAGCAGTACTTC.

The chain couples TRBV12-3 or TRBV12-4 to TRBJ2-7, with D tentatively TRBD2 (5 bases). This CDR3 region has 12 residues. V was clipped by 3 bases and J by 7 bases, with 10 bases between them. In DNA form, the CDR3 reads TGTGCCAGCAGTTTCGTGGGCGGGGAGCAGTACTTC. This translates into CASSFVGGEQYF.

This chain joins TRBV24-1 and TRBJ2-2; no clear D. This CDR3 has 16 amino acids. V was shortened by 3 bases and J by 5 bases, with 15 bases between the two germline ends. Germline V gene sequence: CDR1 KGHDR, CDR2 SFDVKD. The CDR3 DNA follows: TGTGCCACCAGTGATCCCGCCATGGCGGTAACCGGGGAGCTGTTTTTT. Encoded protein: CATSDPAMAVTGELFF.

The gene calls are TRBV2 and TRBJ2-6; 7 bases agree with TRBD1. CDR1 is SNHLY and CDR2 is FYNNEI in the germline V gene. With 7 bases clipped from V and 0 bases from J, the junction kept 6 bases outside the gene matches. The CDR3 covers 16 residues. CDR3 sequence: CASKGQPISGANVLTF. CDR3 in DNA: TGTGCCAGCAAGGGACAGCCCATCTCTGGGGCCAACGTCCTGACTTTC.